The clone carrying this T cell receptor beta chain was found a few times. This CDR3 comprises 18 residues. V was pared by 4 bases and J by 2 bases, with 15 bases of the junction left unmatched. CDR1 SGHDT and CDR2 YYEEEE come from the germline V gene. TCRdb re-analysed the 5' RACE reads in MiXCR, keeping a single row per CDR3 protein. This sample carries roughly 41,000 distinct CDR3 sequences, about 5.3% of them seen once, and the ten largest clones take about 26%. This specimen comes from a study of early T cells in non-severe SARS-CoV-2 infection. The sample consisted of whole blood. The origin of this receptor is an adult who was a healthcare worker with PCR-confirmed SARS-CoV-2 infection or an uninfected control (not recorded which). The chain joins TRBV5-6 to TRBJ1-2, with 9 bases identical to TRBD1. The CDR3 sequence is CASSPPFGTGKDNYGYTF. The DNA for the CDR3 is TGTGCCAGCAGCCCACCCTTCGGGACAGGGAAAGACAACTATGGCTACACCTTC.